This record concerns one TCR beta chain sequence. Antigen unknown. The CDR3 is 13 amino acids. The germline V and J ends were trimmed by 5 bases and 3 bases, with 9 bases remaining between them. CDR1 LNHDA and CDR2 SQIVND come from the germline V gene (reference sequence). Data came from immunoSEQ multiplex PCR; TCRdb stores just in-frame clones and leaves some out. Here the sample spans about 320,000 clones, 70% to 90% being singletons. The sample originates from a study of Ad26.COV2.S vaccination and SARS-CoV-2 variants. Study at large: Ad26.COV2.S was injected intramuscularly once or twice, 56 days apart. Study results and limitations: It was found that vaccine and placebo recipients had similar non-spike TCR breadth.

Noted treatment: over 15 received Ad26.COV2.S at low or high dose, single or two shots; a few received placebo; per-sample allocation not given. Sampling took place 63 days after the first vaccine or placebo injection. The source is a person between 18 and 65 years old who received the Ad26.COV2.S COVID-19 vaccine or a placebo. Material: peripheral blood, obtained in a trial of Ad26.COV2.S vaccine versus placebo. The chain recombines TRBV19 with TRBJ2-3, with D possibly matching TRBD1 (5 bases). The CDR3: CASSVQGTDTQYF. The CDR3 DNA follows: TGTGCCAGTAGTGTCCAGGGTACAGATACGCAGTATTTT.